This TCR beta chain was sequenced during a study of cytomegalovirus exposure and HLA in healthy donors. Study in general: Of 300 to 450 genotyped donors, about 80% clustered with self-reported Caucasian donors. Findings and caveats of the study: Some TCR beta chains (more than 150 of them) were listed as cytomegalovirus-associated.

A multiplex PCR was run with 60 Vbeta primers and 13 Jbeta primers. The authors' processing: A later analysis tallied tens of millions of unique TCR beta chains, about 11 million of them shared. Profiling relied on immunoSEQ multiplex PCR, and the TCRdb table lists in-frame clones only, not all of them. For V, J and clone size, that table is used; D and trimming come from the DNA. The table lists tens of thousands of clones, about 85% of them singletons, with roughly 1.1% in the top ten. Donors sampled were nominally healthy, though unrecorded immune exposures were likely. Remarks on this clone: Its antigen is currently unknown.

Germline lookup yields CDR1 SEHNR and CDR2 FQNEAQ (reference sequence). V was clipped by 4 bases and J by 11 bases, with 14 bases between them. The CDR3 sequence is 12 residues long. The clonotype was recovered from a girl aged 2 to 10 in good health and CMV-seropositive. The sequencing input was PBMCs. V is TRBV7-9 and J is TRBJ1-2; D is uncertain. In nucleotides, the CDR3 is TGTGCCAGCAGCTGGTATTACACAGCTTACACCTTC. It is translated as CASSWYYTAYTF.